This T cell receptor beta chain emerged from a study of blood T cell repertoires in COVID-19 (dated by TCRdb to 2020 to 2021). Turning to the overall study: Collaborator samples came from the United States, Italy and Spain and covered acute and convalescent phases of COVID-19. The material from the prospective study consisted of cDNA or gDNA derived from T cells, B-cell-depleted T cells, or PBMCs. Where available, HLA class I and class II types were obtained from metadata supplied by the sample provider rather than from assay-based typing. A de-identified subject ID, COVID-19 status, age in years and sex were almost always included in the sample metadata. The repertoires were released in a freely available public database meant as a resource for research on the immune response to SARS-CoV-2. The samples were drawn from the first 160 participants of the ongoing ImmuneRACE study and from roughly 1,300 subjects provided by 6 global collaborators. Subjects who had been exposed to COVID-19, were actively infected with it, or had recovered from it provided the deeply sampled blood TCRbeta repertoires that made up the dataset. Beyond this particular receptor, the publication reports: The amount of clinical and demographic metadata varied by source and participant and was provided uncurated.

Enrolling through a virtual design, the prospective study's participants ranged in age from roughly 18 to 89 years and lived across 20 to 30 United States geographic areas. In the prospective study, cohorts were assigned on the basis of participant-reported clinical history obtained from a screening survey and a study questionnaire. For ImmuneRACE Cohort 3, a participant was defined as recovered based on two consecutive negative NP/OP PCR tests, clearance by a healthcare professional, or resolution of symptoms. Mobile phlebotomists in the prospective study collected whole blood, serum and a nasopharyngeal or oropharyngeal swab from every participant. Additional blood draws and questionnaires over a 2-month period could optionally be provided by prospective study participants. Prospective study blood samples were shipped either frozen or at room temperature before DNA extraction. About this clone itself: Its antigen has not been determined. One base away there is no much larger clone; base qualities are not given.

Clipping removes 5 bases from V and 3 bases from J, with 6 as the unmatched junction base count. CDR1 and CDR2 are drawn from the germline V gene (reference sequence): LNHNV, YYDKDF. From its cysteine to its phenylalanine, the CDR3 spans 15 amino acids. CDR3 DNA is the only sequence kept; it has 45 bases, read in frame from the first base. TCRbeta CDR3 regions were amplified from genomic DNA using the immunoSEQ Assay, a bias-controlled multiplex PCR. Concerning the study's data processing: Nucleated cell counts per sample were estimated from amplification of reference gene primers within the assay. To quantify the absolute abundance of each unique TCRbeta CDR3 rearrangement, sequence reads were collapsed and filtered. For each sample, productive Simpson clonality was calculated as the square root of Simpson's diversity index across productive rearrangements. Drawn from immuneACCESS, this table holds only the in-frame rearrangements with V and J called that TCRdb kept. Clones are partly lost; checked studies trace under half to an unresolved V gene and leave the rest unexplained. The V and J calls and clone size were taken over from that table, and D and trimming were inferred from the DNA. For this sample the table gives about 280,000 clones, of which about 85% were detected only once. The ten most abundant clones make up 2% to 3% of the sample.

The sequenced sample was PBMCs or T cells enriched from blood (not recorded which). Recombination linked TRBV15 to TRBJ2-3; the central 9 bases match TRBD2. The sequence came from a woman between 45 and 65 years old who had recovered from COVID-19. The CDR3 reads as follows: CATSPAGGMTDTQYF. The bases are TGTGCCACCAGCCCAGCGGGAGGTATGACAGATACGCAGTATTTT. The entire variable domain, with the stretches around the CDR3 drawn from the reference TRBV15 and TRBJ2-3 proteins, is DAMVIQNPRYQVTQFGKPVTLSCSQTLNHNVMYWYQQKSSQAPKLLFHYYDKDFNNEADTPDNFQSRRPNTSFCFLDIRSPGLGDTAMYLCATSPAGGMTDTQYFGPGTRLTVL.